These 25 T cell receptor beta chains originate from one sample sequenced in a study of T-cell memory formation after mild COVID-19. MiXCR, run by TCRdb on the 5' RACE reads, gives a single entry per CDR3 protein. Altogether hundreds of thousands of distinct CDR3 sequences are present, around a sixth being singletons, with the ten largest covering about a fifth. Source material: PBMCs or a T cell subset sorted from them (not recorded which). These receptors came from a young man who had mild COVID-19 (a few samples of this study predate the infection). Cell type and time point are not known.

This clonotype was found a few times. V is TRBV7-2 and J is TRBJ2-3, with D hard to call. V was trimmed by 4 bases and J by 7 bases, leaving 15 bases between them. The germline V gene encodes CDR1 SGHTA and CDR2 FQGNSA. This CDR3 is built from 14 residues. In DNA, the CDR3 is TGTGCCAGCAGCTCCCCTAATACGGCTAATACGCAGTATTTT. This gives the protein CASSSPNTANTQYF.

This clonotype was counted ten times or more. The CDR3 region is CATGGLTDTQYF. The CDR3 DNA reads as TGTGCCACCGGGGGGCTCACAGATACGCAGTATTTT. The J gene is TRBJ2-3, the V gene TRBV24-1; D is perhaps TRBD1 or TRBD2 (6 bases each). Germline assignment: CDR1 KGHDR and CDR2 SFDVKD. The length of the CDR3 is 12 residues. Trimming left V 9 bases short and J 2 bases short, with 8 bases between.

The chain joins TRBV5-1 to TRBJ2-2; TRBD1 is a possible D gene (5 bases). V was clipped by 3 bases and J by 3 bases, with 15 bases between them. The CDR3 extends over 16 amino acids. Germline assignment: CDR1 SGHRS and CDR2 YFSETQ. The chain's CDR3 is CASSSPRASDTGELFF. In nucleotides, the CDR3 is TGCGCCAGCAGCTCTCCCAGGGCGTCGGACACCGGGGAGCTGTTTTTT.

This clonotype occurred a few times. This chain uses TRBV5-1 with TRBJ2-1, with TRBD2 matching 12 bases. CDR1 and CDR2 (germline): SGHRS, YFSETQ. V gave up 0 bases and J gave up 3 bases; unmatched junction bases: 1. This CDR3 contains 16 residues. CDR3 amino acids: CASSLGGLAGYNEQFF. CDR3 in DNA: TGCGCCAGCAGCTTGGGGGGACTAGCGGGCTACAATGAGCAGTTCTTC.

This clonotype came up a few times. The J gene is TRBJ1-3, the V gene TRBV4-2; tentative D call: TRBD1 (5 bases). CDR1 is LGHNA, CDR2 YNFKEQ, per germline. Trimming cost V 0 bases and J 0 bases, with 9 bases left between them. This CDR3 has 16 amino acids. The CDR3 here is CASSQEGTTSGNTIYF. The CDR3 bases are TGTGCCAGCAGCCAAGAAGGGACTACCTCTGGAAACACCATATATTTT.

This clonotype was seen more than once but under ten times. The chain recombines TRBV12-5 with TRBJ2-3; TRBD2 matches at 9 bases. Trimming at V came to 2 bases and at J to 4 bases, leaving 4 bases not matched to a gene. The germline gives CDR1 LGHNT, CDR2 FRNRAP. The CDR3 is 15 residues long. The CDR3 loop reads CASGLLASGADTQYF. The CDR3 nucleotides are TGTGCTAGTGGTTTGCTGGCTAGCGGGGCAGATACGCAGTATTTT. The complete variable domain, with remaining parts taken from reference TRBV12-5 and TRBJ2-3, reads DARVTQTPRHKVTEMGQEVTMRCQPILGHNTVFWYRQTMMQGLELLAYFRNRAPLDDSGMPKDRFSAEMPDATLATLKIQPSEPRDSAVYFCASGLLASGADTQYFGPGTRLTVL.

In this sample, this clonotype turned up a few times. The rearrangement joins TRBV20-1 to TRBJ1-1; D possibly corresponds to TRBD1 (6 bases). The CDR3 totals 15 residues. V lost 5 bases and J 7 bases, leaving 23 bases between the germline ends. Germline V gene sequence: CDR1 DFQATT, CDR2 SNEGSKA (reference sequence). The CDR3, as DNA: TGCAGTGCTCCCTTGGGGGCCCGAGAGGGAGTTGAAGCTTTCTTT. It is translated as CSAPLGAREGVEAFF.

J is TRBJ1-2 and V is TRBV10-3, with 7 bases matching TRBD1. The CDR3 totals 16 residues. Germline CDR1 and CDR2: ENHRY and SYGVKD. V lost 10 bases and J lost 4; bases outside the gene matches: 18. CDR3 region: CATLLEQGPFVYGYTF. The CDR3 nucleotides read TGTGCCACCCTCCTGGAACAGGGGCCTTTCGTCTATGGCTACACCTTC.

This clonotype was seen only a few times. V usage is TRBV12-3 or TRBV12-4 and J usage is TRBJ2-5; tentatively, D is TRBD1 (6 bases). The CDR3 is made up of 14 amino acids. The V end lost 7 bases, the J end lost 6 bases, and 18 bases lay between the germline ends. DNA for the CDR3: TGTGCCAGCACCCAGACACAGGGTAGGAAGACCCAGTACTTC. Encoded protein: CASTQTQGRKTQYF.

The chain carries TRBV5-1 and TRBJ1-1; 10 nucleotides agree with TRBD1. Germline lookup yields CDR1 SGHRS and CDR2 YFSETQ. After removal of 4 bases from V and 0 bases from J, the junction contained 6 bases not matched to a gene. This CDR3 has 16 residues. The CDR3 coding sequence is TGCGCCAGCAGCCGGGACAGGGGTTCGATGAACACTGAAGCTTTCTTT. Protein product: CASSRDRGSMNTEAFF. Variable domain in full (rest from reference TRBV5-1 and TRBJ1-1): KAGVTQTPRYLIKTRGQQVTLSCSPISGHRSVSWYQQTPGQGLQFLFEYFSETQRNKGNFPGRFSGRQFSNSRSEMNVSTLELGDSALYLCASSRDRGSMNTEAFFGQGTRLTVV.

This clonotype was recorded at least ten times. The chain links TRBV4-1 to TRBJ1-1; TRBD1 might be the D (6 bases). V was pared by 0 bases and J by 11 bases, with 13 bases between. CDR1 MGHRA and CDR2 YSYEKL come from the germline V gene. The CDR3 has 13 residues. CDR3 sequence reads: CASSQERQGRAFF. Here the CDR3 DNA reads TGCGCCAGCAGCCAAGAGAGGCAGGGGAGGGCTTTCTTT.

The sample holds a few counts of this clonotype. V is TRBV6-5 and J is TRBJ2-7; TRBD1 might be the D (6 bases). Germline V lookup: CDR1 MNHEY, CDR2 SVGAGI. The CDR3 has 14 residues. The V end lost 2 bases, the J end lost 5 bases, and 13 bases lay between the germline ends. For the CDR3, the DNA is TGTGCCAGCAGTTACGGGGGCGCGCCCCACGAGCAGTACTTC. Residues: CASSYGGAPHEQYF.

This clonotype was counted at least ten times. This sequence joins TRBV5-1 and TRBJ2-5; D not resolved. The V gene lost 4 bases and the J gene lost 1 base, with 2 bases spanning the gap. CDR1 SGHRS and CDR2 YFSETQ come from the germline V gene. The CDR3 loop spans 11 amino acids. Here the CDR3 reads CASSGQETQYF. The CDR3 DNA reads TGCGCCAGCAGCGGCCAAGAGACCCAGTACTTC.

The chain has TRBV4-1 and TRBJ2-1; 9 nucleotides align to TRBD2. CDR3 length: 15 residues. Germline V gene lookup returns CDR1 MGHRA and CDR2 YSYEKL. V was pared by 4 bases and J by 7 bases, with 8 bases of the junction left unmatched. CDR3 nucleotide sequence: TGCGCCAGCAGCCGAGAGAGGCGGGGGGGAAATGAGCAGTTCTTC. Its translation: CASSRERRGGNEQFF.

This clonotype was detected ten times or more. The chain carries TRBV6-1 and TRBJ2-7; 9 positions agree with TRBD2. Germline V gene data show CDR1 as MNHNS and CDR2 as SASEGT. This CDR3 region has 13 residues. Trimming took 10 bases from V and 3 from J; bases not matched to a gene: 7. CDR3 nucleotides: TGTGCCACCAACAGCGGGGGGTTCTACGAGCAGTACGTC. Encoded protein: CATNSGGFYEQYV.

This clonotype was picked up a small number of times. CDR3 coding DNA: TGTGCCAGCAGTGTTAGACTTAAAGAGACCCAGTACTTC. Encoded protein: CASSVRLKETQYF. The chain combines TRBV7-8 with TRBJ2-5; no definite D call. V lost 6 bases and J 3 bases, leaving 11 bases between the germline ends. This CDR3 spans 13 amino acids. CDR1 and CDR2 (germline): SGHVS, FQNEAQ. Full variable domain (remainder filled in from reference TRBV7-8 and TRBJ2-5): GAGVSQSPRYKVAKRGQDVALRCDPISGHVSLFWYQQALGQGPEFLTYFQNEAQLDKSGLPSDRFFAERPEGSVSTLKIQRTQQEDSAVYLCASSVRLKETQYFGPGTRLLVL.

This clonotype occurred a few times. The V call is TRBV7-6, the J call TRBJ2-3; D may be TRBD1 or TRBD2 (6 bases each). CDR1 is SGHVS, CDR2 FNYEAQ, per germline. The CDR3 runs 13 residues. V gave up 8 bases and J gave up 4 bases, with 13 bases separating them. The CDR3, as DNA: TGTGCCAGCGCGACTAGGGGGGCAGATACGCAGTATTTT. Protein product: CASATRGADTQYF.

This clonotype showed up just once. This chain joins TRBV11-2 and TRBJ1-1, with a weak D call TRBD1 (5 bases). This CDR3 is built from 16 residues. Germline lookup yields CDR1 SGHAT and CDR2 FQNNGV. Trimming stripped 6 bases from V and 1 base from J, with 18 bases between. CDR3 nucleotides: TGTGCCAGCAGTCGTCCACCGGGACGGCAGAACACTGAAGCTTTCTTT. Translation: CASSRPPGRQNTEAFF.

The V call is TRBV7-2, the J call TRBJ2-7; no clear D. The CDR3 contains 12 residues. The ends were cut back, 6 bases at V and 7 bases at J, with 13 bases in the middle. The V gene's germline CDR1 is SGHTA and CDR2 FQGNSA. The DNA of the CDR3 is TGTGCCAGCAGTCCCAACTACGAGGAGCAGTACTTC. It yields the protein CASSPNYEEQYF.

This clonotype was seen only a few times. The rearrangement uses TRBV20-1 and TRBJ1-3; D is possibly TRBD1 (5 bases). Germline values: CDR1 DFQATT, CDR2 SNEGSKA (reference sequence). The CDR3 covers 13 residues. Trimming pared 0 bases from V and 9 bases from J, leaving 12 bases between. Here the CDR3 DNA reads TGCAGTGCTAGAGACAGGGTGGATGGCACCATATATTTT. Protein product: CSARDRVDGTIYF.

The chain carries TRBV5-4 and TRBJ2-6; 9 bases agree with TRBD1. From germline, CDR1 is SGHNT and CDR2 YYREEE (reference sequence). Trimming at V came to 8 bases and at J to 1 base, leaving 10 bases not matched to a gene. CDR3 length: 17 residues. The CDR3: CASPLGTGPSGANVLTF. Here the CDR3 DNA reads TGTGCCAGTCCCCTCGGGACAGGGCCGTCTGGGGCCAACGTCCTGACTTTC.

V is TRBV20-1 and J is TRBJ2-1; D is unresolved. Trimming took off 0 bases at V and 0 bases at J, with 9 bases between the two ends. The CDR3 sequence is 15 residues long. From germline, CDR1 is DFQATT and CDR2 SNEGSKA (reference sequence). The CDR3 region has the DNA TGCAGTGCTAGAGATCGCCTTAGCTCCTACAATGAGCAGTTCTTC. Amino acids: CSARDRLSSYNEQFF.

The chain is built from TRBV6-5 and TRBJ2-1; D possibly corresponds to TRBD2 (6 bases). Germline lookup yields CDR1 MNHEY and CDR2 SVGAGI. Between the trimmed V and J ends, which lost 6 bases and 1 base, there was a span of 13 bases. CDR3 length: 15 amino acids. CDR3 amino acids: CASSSHRGSYNEQFF. CDR3 DNA: TGTGCCAGCAGCTCTCACCGGGGGTCCTACAATGAGCAGTTCTTC.

This clonotype has a handful of counts. This chain joins TRBV6-6 and TRBJ1-4; the D is unclear. There are 17 residues in the CDR3. Between the trimmed V and J ends, which lost 2 bases and 0 bases, there was a span of 13 bases. Germline-derived CDR1 and CDR2 are MNHNY and SVGAGI (reference sequence). The CDR3 DNA follows: TGTGCCAGCAGTTACCCCACCGTGGGGACAACTAATGAAAAACTGTTTTTT. Translating it yields CASSYPTVGTTNEKLFF.

The chain couples TRBV30 to TRBJ2-6; D is unclear. The CDR3 loop spans 14 amino acids. V was shortened by 0 bases and J by 1 base, with 4 bases between the two germline ends. The V gene's germline CDR1 is GTSNPN and CDR2 SVGIG (reference sequence). The CDR3 DNA reads as TGTGCCTGGAGTGTAGGGTCTGGGGCCAACGTCCTGACTTTC. This gives the protein CAWSVGSGANVLTF.